Each of the 30 T cell receptor beta chains below was sequenced from the same sample in a study of blood T cell repertoires in COVID-19. The table came from immunoSEQ multiplex PCR; TCRdb's copy has only in-frame clones and leaves some out. Of about 200,000 clones in the sample, more than 85% were seen once. Sample: peripheral blood. Every receptor here comes from a woman between 50 and 59 years old with COVID-19, enrolled during active disease.

Only a few counts were recorded for this clone. This rearrangement joins TRBV2 to TRBJ1-5, with D possibly being TRBD1 (5 bases). Trimming shortened V by 6 bases and J by 7 bases, and 13 bases separated the two germline ends. From germline, CDR1 is SNHLY and CDR2 FYNNEI. The CDR3 is 13 amino acids. The CDR3 spells CASSRGGTQPQHF. The CDR3 bases are TGTGCCAGCAGCCGGGGGGGGACCCAGCCCCAGCATTTT.

The J gene is TRBJ2-7, the V gene TRBV24-1; tentative D call: TRBD2 (5 bases). This CDR3 comprises 13 residues. CDR1 and CDR2 (germline): KGHDR, SFDVKD. Trimming left V 5 bases short and J 5 bases short, with 12 bases between. The CDR3 loop reads CATSGRLPNEQYF. The DNA for the CDR3 is TGTGCCACCAGTGGGAGGCTGCCTAACGAGCAGTACTTC.

The chain recombines TRBV4-2 with TRBJ2-2; no clear D. This CDR3 region has 12 residues. The germline V gene encodes CDR1 LGHNA and CDR2 YNFKEQ. V lost 0 bases, J lost 8 bases, and 4 bases lay in between. CDR3: CASSQDVGELFF. For the CDR3, the DNA is TGTGCCAGCAGCCAAGATGTAGGGGAGCTGTTTTTT.

The chain has TRBV27 and TRBJ2-6; 7 bases fit TRBD1. V trimming: 2 bases; J trimming: 2 bases; junction bases outside the gene matches: 18. The CDR3 consists of 21 residues. Germline V gene lookup returns CDR1 MNHEY and CDR2 SMNVEV (reference sequence). This chain's CDR3 is CASSLAGVFLQGRPGANVLTF. The CDR3 DNA reads TGTGCCAGCAGTTTAGCCGGCGTCTTCCTACAGGGGCGGCCTGGGGCCAACGTCCTGACTTTC.

V usage is TRBV12-5 and J usage is TRBJ1-1; 7 bases fit TRBD1. After removal of 5 bases from V and 5 bases from J, the junction contained 5 bases not matched to a gene. CDR3 length: 13 amino acids. CDR1 is LGHNT, CDR2 FRNRAP, per germline. In DNA form, the CDR3 reads TGTGCTAGTGGTACCGGGACAGCTACTGAAGCTTTCTTT. Translated: CASGTGTATEAFF.

The V call is TRBV10-3, the J call TRBJ1-2; D is uncertain. CDR1 is ENHRY, CDR2 SYGVKD, per germline. Trimming took off 11 bases at V and 1 base at J, with 17 bases between the two ends. This CDR3 spans 14 amino acids. The CDR3 sequence is CASFKPDHNYGYTF. CDR3 nucleotide sequence: TGTGCCTCGTTCAAACCAGATCATAACTATGGCTACACCTTC.

This clone was counted between two and nine times. The J gene is TRBJ1-3, the V gene TRBV7-2; tentative D call: TRBD1 (5 bases). Germline V gene lookup returns CDR1 SGHTA and CDR2 FQGNSA. V lost 3 bases to trimming and J lost 10 bases, with 13 bases between them. This CDR3 is 13 amino acids long. The CDR3 DNA sequence: TGTGCCAGCAGCTTTTTGATGGAGGGGACCATATATTTT. Its translation: CASSFLMEGTIYF.

CDR3 DNA: TGTGCCAGTGGACTCGGCGAAAAACTGTTTTTT. This encodes CASGLGEKLFF. The chain combines TRBV12-3 or TRBV12-4 with TRBJ1-4; D is ambiguous. V shed 9 bases and J shed 8 bases, with 10 bases lying between them. The CDR3 loop spans 11 amino acids.

In this sample, this clone turned up many times. This rearrangement joins TRBV6-4 to TRBJ1-2, with a weak D call TRBD1 (6 bases). Germline V gene lookup returns CDR1 MRHNA and CDR2 SNTAGT. CDR3 length equals 16 residues. V was shortened by 0 bases and J by 5 bases, with 16 bases between the two germline ends. The CDR3 sequence is CASSDSMTRQVYGYTF. CDR3 bases: TGTGCCAGCAGTGACTCCATGACACGACAGGTATATGGCTACACCTTC.

The J gene is TRBJ2-1, the V gene TRBV28; D gene ambiguous. Germline V CDR1 and CDR2: MDHEN, SYDVKM. V gave up 3 bases and J gave up 8 bases, with 11 bases separating them. CDR3 size: 13 residues. CDR3 residues: CASSFGARDEQFF. The DNA of the CDR3 is TGTGCCAGCAGTTTTGGTGCACGGGATGAGCAGTTCTTC.

V and J are TRBV30 and TRBJ2-3; 11 nucleotides align to TRBD1. Germline lookup yields CDR1 GTSNPN and CDR2 SVGIG (reference sequence). This CDR3 contains 18 residues. V trimming: 1 base; J trimming: 4 bases; junction bases outside the gene matches: 13. In nucleotides, the CDR3 is TGTGCCTGGAGTGCCGGGACAGGGGGATTTGGCGGCGCAGATACGCAGTATTTT. As protein: CAWSAGTGGFGGADTQYF. Together with reference TRBV30 and TRBJ2-3, the CDR3 gives the full variable domain: SQTIHQWPATLVQPVGSPLSLECTVEGTSNPNLYWYRQAAGRGLQLLFYSVGIGQISSEVPQNLSASRPQDRQFILSSKKLLLSDSGFYLCAWSAGTGGFGGADTQYFGPGTRLTVL.

The gene calls are TRBV24-1 and TRBJ2-3, with TRBD2 as a possible D gene (5 bases). Germline CDR1 is KGHDR and CDR2 is SFDVKD. Between the trimmed V and J ends, which lost 7 bases and 1 base, there was a span of 14 bases. The CDR3 length is 15 residues. In nucleotides, the CDR3 is TGTGCCACCAGAGACCCCGCCGGGGGCACAGATACGCAGTATTTT. This sequence encodes CATRDPAGGTDTQYF.

The chain recombines TRBV28 with TRBJ1-2; perhaps TRBD1 as D (5 bases). The CDR3 contains 13 residues. The V gene's germline CDR1 is MDHEN and CDR2 SYDVKM. V was pared by 8 bases and J by 8 bases, with 18 bases between. The CDR3 sequence: CASDPPGGSGYTF. Written as DNA, the CDR3 is TGTGCCAGCGACCCTCCGGGGGGATCAGGCTACACCTTC.

The CDR3 sequence: CASSLGGASPYNEQFF. The CDR3 bases are TGTGCCAGCAGCTTGGGGGGAGCTAGCCCGTACAATGAGCAGTTCTTC. The rearrangement uses TRBV5-4 and TRBJ2-1, with D tentatively TRBD2 (5 bases). This CDR3 has 16 residues. In germline, CDR1 is SGHNT, CDR2 YYREEE (reference sequence). V was pared by 0 bases and J by 4 bases, with 14 bases between.

V and J are TRBV29-1 and TRBJ2-2; 7 bases are a match to TRBD1. The CDR3 contains 14 residues. Germline V gene lookup returns CDR1 SQVTM and CDR2 ANQGSEA. V shed 4 bases, J shed 0 bases, and the junction held 2 bases outside the gene matches. The CDR3 sequence is CSVGDSPNTGELFF. CDR3 nucleotides: TGCAGCGTTGGGGACAGCCCGAACACCGGGGAGCTGTTTTTT.

This clone has just a few counts. At one of its ends the junction is not consistent with the germline gene, which may arise from a read error. The chain is built from TRBV6-1 and TRBJ1-3, with D tentatively TRBD1 (6 bases). The CDR3 is 14 amino acids. Germline V CDR1 and CDR2: MNHNS, SASEGT. The CDR3: CATSEGGPRNTIYF. For the CDR3, the DNA is TGTGCCACCAGTGAGGGGGGACCGAGAAACACCATATATTTT.

The chain has TRBV5-1 and TRBJ2-3; 9 bases are a match to TRBD2. CDR3 length equals 16 residues. The V gene's germline CDR1 is SGHRS and CDR2 YFSETQ. The V and J ends lost 2 bases and 1 base, in that order; junction bases with no gene match: 5. The CDR3 sequence is CASSLVASGGTDTQYF. Written as DNA, the CDR3 is TGCGCCAGCAGCTTAGTGGCTAGCGGGGGCACAGATACGCAGTATTTT.

This clone was counted only a few times. The chain has TRBV4-1 and TRBJ2-3; 8 positions match TRBD2. The CDR3 runs to 15 residues. Trimming at V came to 1 base and at J to 5 bases, leaving 5 bases not matched to a gene. Per the germline V gene, CDR1 is MGHRA and CDR2 is YSYEKL. The CDR3 region is CASSQVGGAVDTQYF. CDR3 nucleotide sequence: TGCGCCAGCAGCCAAGTCGGGGGGGCCGTAGATACGCAGTATTTT.

The CDR3 DNA is TGCAGCGTCACCACGGTAAACACTGAAGCTTTCTTT. Translation: CSVTTVNTEAFF. The chain couples TRBV29-1 to TRBJ1-1; no clear D. The V end was cut by 6 bases, the J end by 2 bases, with 10 bases between. Per germline, CDR1 SQVTM and CDR2 ANQGSEA. The CDR3 extends over 12 amino acids.

The chain combines TRBV6-2 or TRBV6-3 with TRBJ2-7, with D tentatively TRBD1 (5 bases). Trimming stripped 2 bases from V and 2 bases from J, with 10 bases between. The CDR3 is made up of 14 amino acids. Germline loops: CDR1 MNHEY, CDR2 SVGEGT. The CDR3: CASSYIRDPYEQYF. The DNA of the CDR3 is TGTGCCAGCAGTTACATCAGGGATCCCTACGAGCAGTACTTC.

The chain recombines TRBV11-3 with TRBJ1-2; TRBD1 matches at 10 bases. There are 17 residues in the CDR3. Per the germline V gene, CDR1 is SGHNT and CDR2 is YENEEA. With 5 bases clipped from V and 8 bases from J, the junction kept 17 bases outside the gene matches. CDR3 coding DNA: TGTGCCAGCAGCCTAGTGGTTTCTGGGACAGGGGAAAAGGGCTACACCTTC. It encodes CASSLVVSGTGEKGYTF.

V and J are TRBV2 and TRBJ1-2, with 8 bases aligning to TRBD1. CDR1 SNHLY and CDR2 FYNNEI come from the germline V gene. The CDR3 length is 17 residues. V was pared by 6 bases and J by 8 bases, with 20 bases of the junction left unmatched. The CDR3 reads CASRQTGMTGARHGYTF. For the CDR3, the DNA is TGTGCCAGCAGGCAAACAGGGATGACAGGGGCACGGCACGGCTACACCTTC.

The rearrangement links TRBV25-1 to TRBJ2-2, with 9 bases that match TRBD1. CDR1 is MGHDK, CDR2 SYGVNS, per germline. V dropped 5 bases and J dropped 4; count of bases not matched to a gene: 5. The CDR3 extends over 15 amino acids. The CDR3 loop is CASSPRQGGTGELFF. The CDR3, as DNA: TGTGCCAGCAGTCCTCGACAGGGGGGCACCGGGGAGCTGTTTTTT.

This clone appeared many times. This chain uses TRBV25-1 with TRBJ1-3; the match to TRBD1 covers 8 bases. This CDR3 has 17 amino acids. In germline, CDR1 is MGHDK, CDR2 SYGVNS. V shed 1 base and J 0 bases; nucleotides not matched to a gene: 5. CDR3: CASSEFLGTGSGNTIYF. In DNA, the CDR3 is TGTGCCAGCAGTGAATTCCTAGGGACAGGCTCTGGAAACACCATATATTTT.

V gene TRBV30 combines with J gene TRBJ2-1; TRBD2 matches 7 bases. The CDR3 has 16 residues. CDR1 and CDR2 (germline): GTSNPN, SVGIG (reference sequence). Trimming removed 0 bases from V and 2 bases from J; junction bases left unmatched: 7. The CDR3 loop reads CAWSVSQRGTYNEQFF. The CDR3 region has the DNA TGTGCCTGGAGTGTAAGCCAGCGGGGTACCTACAATGAGCAGTTCTTC.

J is TRBJ2-3 and V is TRBV12-3 or TRBV12-4; D gene uncertain. The CDR3 contains 12 residues. V was trimmed by 5 bases and J by 6 bases, leaving 9 bases between them. The CDR3 DNA reads TGTGCCAGCAGTCACAGACGCGATACGCAGTATTTT. It yields the protein CASSHRRDTQYF.

The chain joins TRBV19 to TRBJ1-2; 8 positions agree with TRBD1. The CDR3 has 18 residues. From germline, CDR1 is LNHDA and CDR2 SQIVND (reference sequence). V trimming: 6 bases; J trimming: 4 bases; junction bases outside the gene matches: 19. CDR3 region: CASSSRGRDRWRGYGYTF. As DNA, the CDR3 is TGTGCCAGTAGCTCCCGCGGCCGGGACAGGTGGCGAGGCTATGGCTACACCTTC.

The count of this clone is one. CDR3 nucleotides: TGTGCCATCAGTGAGTCGTATTATTCATGGGAGGTCCAGAACAATGAGCAGTTCTTC. It codes for CAISESYYSWEVQNNEQFF. The J gene is TRBJ2-1, the V gene TRBV10-3, with D maybe TRBD2 (6 bases). The CDR3 length is 19 residues. V lost 0 bases, J lost 5 bases, and 23 bases lay in between. Germline CDR1 reads ENHRY; CDR2 reads SYGVKD.

V and J are TRBV11-3 and TRBJ2-2, with TRBD1 as a possible D gene (7 bases). There are 15 residues in the CDR3. The V end lost 2 bases, the J end lost 4 bases, and 11 bases lay between the germline ends. Per germline, CDR1 SGHNT and CDR2 YENEEA. The CDR3 loop is CASSLRQGGTGELFF. The CDR3 DNA follows: TGTGCCAGCAGCTTAAGACAGGGAGGCACCGGGGAGCTGTTTTTT.

This rearrangement joins TRBV28 to TRBJ1-1, with TRBD1 identical over 9 bases. Per the germline V gene, CDR1 is MDHEN and CDR2 is SYDVKM. Trimming at V came to 2 bases and at J to 1 base, leaving 8 bases not matched to a gene. CDR3 length: 17 amino acids. The CDR3 nucleotides read TGTGCCAGCAGTTTACTTCAGGGACAGGGTCAGAACACTGAAGCTTTCTTT. It yields the protein CASSLLQGQGQNTEAFF.